Following are 14 T cell receptor beta chains from one sample sequenced in a study of tumor-infiltrating lymphocytes in oesophageal squamous cell carcinoma. TCRdb reprocessed the PCR reads with MiXCR, giving one entry per CDR3 protein. The table includes some 6,000 distinct CDR3 sequences, about 15% detected once. Sequencing was performed on esophageal tumor tissue. The receptors derive from a male donor with esophageal squamous cell carcinoma.

This clonotype qualifies as medium-sized. J is TRBJ2-2 and V is TRBV7-8; tentatively, D is TRBD2 (6 bases). Germline values: CDR1 SGHVS, CDR2 FQNEAQ. CDR3 size: 15 residues. Deletions cut 2 bases from V and 6 bases from J, with 13 bases between. The DNA for the CDR3 is TGTGCCAGCAGCTTAACCCGGGGGAGAGCCGGGGAGCTGTTTTTT. Its translation: CASSLTRGRAGELFF.

For this clonotype: As the CDR3 is not closed by the conserved phenylalanine or tryptophan, this likely results from a read error. The DNA is omitted, as the CDR3 cannot be located on it reliably, and the CDR3 follows TCRdb's listing. This chain uses TRBV11-2 with TRBJ2-5; TRBD2 is the table's D call and was not checked against the DNA. The CDR3 has 15 amino acids, counting both end residues. Germline assignment: CDR1 SGHAT and CDR2 FQNNGV. Here the CDR3 reads CASSLGEDSPLHFGN.

This clonotype has ten or more counts. In nucleotides, the CDR3 is TGTGCCAGCAGCCCCAGGACTAGCCAGAACGAGCAGTTCTTC. Translated, it gives CASSPRTSQNEQFF. The chain carries TRBV11-2 and TRBJ2-1; TRBD2 agrees at 8 bases. The CDR3 contains 14 residues. Trimming removed 5 bases from V and 10 bases from J; junction bases left unmatched: 10. CDR1 is SGHAT and CDR2 is FQNNGV in the germline V gene.

This clonotype is deemed medium-sized (0.01 to 0.1%). J is TRBJ2-5 and V is TRBV10-2; 7 bases match TRBD2. The germline V gene encodes CDR1 WSHSY and CDR2 SAAADI. The CDR3 spans 12 residues. J was trimmed by 4 bases and V by 4 bases; bases with no gene match: 0. The CDR3 DNA is TGCGCCAGCAGTGCGGGGGGAGAGACCCAGTACTTC. This sequence encodes CASSAGGETQYF.

The table lists this clonotype with many counts. This chain links TRBV19 with TRBJ1-1; D unclear. The CDR3 spans 15 residues. Trimming shortened V by 3 bases and J by 2 bases, and 13 bases separated the two germline ends. Germline loops: CDR1 LNHDA, CDR2 SQIVND (reference sequence). The CDR3 protein is CASSMGAGSNTEAFF. The CDR3, as DNA: TGTGCCAGTAGTATGGGTGCAGGATCTAACACTGAAGCTTTCTTT.

Comments on this clonotype: A much larger clone differs from this one at a single base, so this may be a read error. V is TRBV11-2 and J is TRBJ2-7; TRBD2 is a possible D gene (5 bases). CDR1 is SGHAT and CDR2 is FQNNGV in the germline V gene. V was trimmed by 1 base and J by 7 bases, leaving 20 bases between them. This CDR3 contains 16 residues. The CDR3: CASSLGAGLRSDEQYF. The CDR3 DNA reads TGTGCCAGCAGCTTAGGGGCGGGTCTGAGGAGCGATGAGCAGTACTTC.

Ten or more counts support this clonotype. V usage is TRBV19 and J usage is TRBJ1-2; D is ambiguous. The germline V gene has CDR1 LNHDA and CDR2 SQIVND (reference sequence). This CDR3 has 13 amino acids. V lost 9 bases to trimming and J lost 1 base, with 12 bases between them. CDR3 loop: CASAKGSNYGYTF. DNA of the CDR3: TGTGCCAGCGCGAAGGGCAGTAACTATGGCTACACCTTC.

On this clonotype: An end of the junction does not agree with germline; a read error may underlie this. The chain employs TRBV5-1 and TRBJ1-4; 7 bases fit TRBD1. In germline, CDR1 is SGHRS, CDR2 YFSETQ. CDR3 length equals 15 residues. The CDR3 is CASSRGTVANENLFF. DNA for the CDR3: TGCGCCAGCAGCCGCGGGACAGTGGCTAATGAAAACCTGTTTTTT. Full variable domain (missing parts from reference TRBV5-1 and TRBJ1-4): KAGVTQTPRYLIKTRGQQVTLSCSPISGHRSVSWYQQTPGQGLQFLFEYFSETQRNKGNFPGRFSGRQFSNSRSEMNVSTLELGDSALYLCASSRGTVANENLFFGSGTQLSVL.

The table lists this clonotype with many counts. The chain has TRBV6-1 and TRBJ2-7, with no clear D. CDR1 MNHNS and CDR2 SASEGT come from the germline V gene. V was clipped by 1 base and J by 7 bases, with 17 bases between them. The CDR3 extends over 15 amino acids. The CDR3 coding sequence is TGTGCCAGCAGTGAAGTAGTAACAGAATACAATGAGCAGTACTTC. It is translated as CASSEVVTEYNEQYF.

This clonotype was counted many times. The chain combines TRBV7-9 with TRBJ2-7; 15 bases fit TRBD2. CDR3 length equals 17 residues. The germline gives CDR1 SEHNR, CDR2 FQNEAQ (reference sequence). The ends lost 5 bases at V and 5 bases at J; junction bases unmatched: 10. CDR3 sequence reads: CASSPRTSGGARDEQYF. CDR3 sequence (DNA): TGTGCCAGCAGCCCACGGACTAGCGGGGGGGCCAGGGACGAGCAGTACTTC.

This clonotype came up many times. This sequence joins TRBV18 and TRBJ2-3, with TRBD2 identical over 11 bases. Per germline, CDR1 KGHSH and CDR2 LQKENI. Losses at the gene ends were 4 bases for V and 3 bases for J; bases not matched to a gene: 3. CDR3 length: 15 amino acids. The CDR3 coding sequence is TGTGCCAGCTCACTCCTAGCGGGGGGAACAGATACGCAGTATTTT. It translates to CASSLLAGGTDTQYF.

This clonotype was detected ten times or more. Possible read error: a much larger clone is one base away. The V gene is TRBV28, the J gene TRBJ2-1, with 10 bases that match TRBD2. The DNA end favors TRBJ2-7, so the J call may be wrong. The CDR3 is 15 amino acids. Germline CDR1 and CDR2: MDHEN and SYDVKM. Here the CDR3 DNA reads TGTGCCAGCAGCCAAGAACTAGCGGGGCCCAATGAGCAGTACTTC. As protein: CASSQELAGPNEQYF.

This clonotype was picked up many times. The rearrangement uses TRBV6-4 and TRBJ2-3; 7 bases match TRBD2. This CDR3 contains 14 residues. Germline V CDR1 and CDR2: MRHNA, SNTAGT. After removal of 4 bases from V and 3 bases from J, the junction contained 4 bases not matched to a gene. CDR3 in DNA: TGTGCCAGCAGTGGTGGGGAGGGAACAGATACGCAGTATTTT. It encodes CASSGGEGTDTQYF.

This clonotype showed up many times. The chain recombines TRBV3-1 with TRBJ2-2; no clear D. CDR3 length: 14 residues. Trimming removed 0 bases from V and 6 bases from J, with 8 bases in between. The germline gives CDR1 LGHDT, CDR2 YNNKEL (reference sequence). This CDR3 is CASSQDGRPGELFF. In DNA, the CDR3 is TGTGCCAGCAGCCAAGATGGCCGTCCCGGGGAGCTGTTTTTT.